The 28 T cell receptor beta chains reported below all come from one sample, sequenced in a study of cytomegalovirus exposure and HLA in healthy donors (dated by TCRdb to the late 2010s). Libraries were made using the immunoSEQ multiplex PCR assay. TCRdb stores this immuneACCESS table with in-frame sequences only. Part of the clones is absent; in the studies checked, under half of the shortfall reflects unresolved V genes, and no reason is known for the rest. The table for this sample lists about 140,000 clones; about 91% of them were counted only once. The leading ten clones occupy 6.5% to 8.5% of the sample. Sequencing was carried out using PBMCs. The receptors stem from a woman aged 18-29 years in good health and CMV-seropositive.

The chain couples TRBV11-2 to TRBJ2-1; possibly TRBD2 for D (6 bases). CDR3 size: 16 residues. Trimming shortened V by 1 base and J by 4 bases, and 14 bases separated the two germline ends. Per germline, CDR1 SGHAT and CDR2 FQNNGV. DNA for the CDR3: TGTGCCAGCAGCTTAGCTAGCGCTAACCTTTACAATGAGCAGTTCTTC. Protein: CASSLASANLYNEQFF.

For the CDR3, the DNA is TGCGCCAGCAGCCAGGGACTAGCGGGTAGTTGGGGGCAGTTCTTC. Protein product: CASSQGLAGSWGQFF. The chain uses TRBV5-1 and TRBJ2-1; 12 positions match TRBD2. The CDR3 is made up of 15 amino acids. The germline V gene encodes CDR1 SGHRS and CDR2 YFSETQ. J gave up 12 bases and V 4 bases, and 11 bases lay outside the gene matches.

The CDR3, as DNA: TGTGCCAGCAGCGTAGACGGGATCTACGAGCAGTACTTC. Residues: CASSVDGIYEQYF. The genes are TRBV5-4 and TRBJ2-7; D perhaps matches TRBD2 (5 bases). The CDR3 totals 13 residues. Trimming shortened V by 4 bases and J by 3 bases, and 11 bases separated the two germline ends. Germline lookup yields CDR1 SGHNT and CDR2 YYREEE (reference sequence).

For this clone: The sample contains more than one DNA sequence encoding this CDR3. V and J are TRBV5-1 and TRBJ2-1, with 7 bases identical to TRBD2. Germline assignment: CDR1 SGHRS and CDR2 YFSETQ. This CDR3 is 15 amino acids long. Trimming removed 0 bases from V and 3 bases from J; junction bases left unmatched: 3. The DNA for the CDR3 is TGCGCCAGCAGCTTGGGTCTAGCGGACTACAATGAGCAGTTCTTC. As protein: CASSLGLADYNEQFF.

This chain uses TRBV6-1 with TRBJ2-7; D unresolved. Germline loops: CDR1 MNHNS, CDR2 SASEGT. The CDR3 runs 13 residues. Trimming took 7 bases from V and 2 from J, leaving 12 bases between them. CDR3 in amino acids: CASMYDQTYEQYF. The CDR3 DNA follows: TGTGCCAGCATGTATGATCAGACCTACGAGCAGTACTTC.

The genes are TRBV27 and TRBJ1-3; 7 bases are shared with TRBD1. This CDR3 is built from 15 residues. The germline CDR1 and CDR2 sequences are MNHEY and SMNVEV (reference sequence). The V and J ends lost 5 bases and 0 bases, in that order; junction bases with no gene match: 4. CDR3 in amino acids: CASSTGQTSGNTIYF. CDR3 DNA sequence: TGTGCCAGCAGTACGGGACAGACCTCTGGAAACACCATATATTTT.

The rearrangement uses TRBV6-5 and TRBJ1-2, with unresolved D. From germline, CDR1 is MNHEY and CDR2 SVGAGI. Trimming removed 6 bases from V and 1 base from J, with 6 bases in between. This CDR3 has 12 residues. The CDR3 bases are TGTGCCAGCAGCGAGAGTAACTATGGCTACACCTTC. This gives the protein CASSESNYGYTF.

The J gene is TRBJ1-6, the V gene TRBV6-5; 7 bases line up with TRBD1. The germline V gene has CDR1 MNHEY and CDR2 SVGAGI. This CDR3 comprises 15 residues. V lost 0 bases, J lost 8 bases, and 4 bases stayed unmatched. CDR3 loop: CASSYSNRGDSPLHF. CDR3 DNA: TGTGCCAGCAGTTACTCTAACAGGGGTGATTCACCCCTCCACTTT.

The chain uses TRBV7-3 and TRBJ2-2; a weak D match, TRBD2 (6 bases). Trimming removed 2 bases from V and 5 bases from J, with 24 bases in between. The CDR3 sequence is 19 residues long. CDR1 and CDR2 (germline): SGHTA, FQGTGA. The CDR3 region is CASSLRSGTQVTRTGELFF. The CDR3 DNA follows: TGTGCCAGCAGCTTACGCTCCGGGACTCAAGTCACGAGGACCGGGGAGCTGTTTTTT.

The V and J genes are TRBV18 and TRBJ2-7, with D perhaps TRBD2 (5 bases). CDR1 KGHSH and CDR2 LQKENI come from the germline V gene. Trimming removed 3 bases from V and 2 bases from J, with 11 bases in between. CDR3 length: 14 residues. The CDR3 reads CASSPQDGAYEQYF. The CDR3 nucleotides read TGTGCCAGCTCACCTCAGGACGGGGCCTACGAGCAGTACTTC.

This chain connects TRBV5-4 to TRBJ2-3, with 7 bases identical to TRBD2. This CDR3 is built from 15 residues. Unmatched junction bases numbered 8, after V lost 4 bases and J lost 3 bases. Per germline, CDR1 SGHNT and CDR2 YYREEE (reference sequence). The CDR3 is CASSVSGGGTDTQYF. The CDR3 DNA follows: TGTGCCAGCAGCGTGAGTGGGGGGGGAACAGATACGCAGTATTTT.

V and J are TRBV28 and TRBJ2-1, with 10 bases that match TRBD2. The CDR3 length is 14 residues. J was trimmed by 9 bases and V by 9 bases; bases with no gene match: 11. In germline, CDR1 is MDHEN, CDR2 SYDVKM. In nucleotides, the CDR3 is TGTGCCAGTCTGAGCGGGGGGGCCAGTGGTGAGCAGTTCTTC. This translates into CASLSGGASGEQFF.

The genes are TRBV6-4 and TRBJ1-3; 7 nucleotides align to TRBD1. Germline V gene data show CDR1 as MRHNA and CDR2 as SNTAGT. With 2 bases clipped from V and 2 bases from J, the junction kept 9 bases outside the gene matches. This CDR3 region has 17 residues. CDR3 in amino acids: CASSDNRNRGAGNTIYF. The CDR3, as DNA: TGTGCCAGCAGTGACAATCGTAACAGGGGTGCTGGAAACACCATATATTTT.

This clone was picked up a small number of times. The rearrangement uses TRBV28 and TRBJ1-1; 7 bases are a match to TRBD1. The junction had 4 bases not matched to a gene; V was cut back by 2 bases and J by 4 bases. The CDR3 sequence is 14 residues long. Germline CDR1 is MDHEN and CDR2 is SYDVKM. The DNA of the CDR3 is TGTGCCAGCAGTTTAGCAGGGGGGTTCACTGAAGCTTTCTTT. Translation gives CASSLAGGFTEAFF.

The chain employs TRBV5-8 and TRBJ1-6; D ambiguous. The CDR3 contains 13 residues. Per germline, CDR1 SGHTS and CDR2 YDEGEE. V was clipped by 9 bases and J by 8 bases, with 15 bases between them. CDR3 nucleotide sequence: TGTGCCACGGCTTGGGGAGTAGATTCACCCCTCCACTTT. Protein product: CATAWGVDSPLHF.

This clone appeared once. This chain uses TRBV7-9 with TRBJ1-2; unclear D gene. The CDR3 covers 14 residues. Trimming shortened V by 5 bases and J by 3 bases, and 13 bases separated the two germline ends. The germline gives CDR1 SEHNR, CDR2 FQNEAQ (reference sequence). CDR3 region: CASSLQFRHYGYTF. Written as DNA, the CDR3 is TGTGCCAGCAGCCTACAGTTTCGGCACTATGGCTACACCTTC.

The rearrangement links TRBV18 to TRBJ2-1; D unresolved. Germline CDR1 reads KGHSH; CDR2 reads LQKENI. With 0 bases removed from V and 0 bases from J, the gap between germline ends came to 12 bases. The CDR3 totals 17 residues. In DNA form, the CDR3 reads TGTGCCAGCTCACCACCATCGGGTACAAACTCCTACAATGAGCAGTTCTTC. Protein: CASSPPSGTNSYNEQFF. Supplemented by reference TRBV18 and TRBJ2-1, the full variable domain reads NAGVMQNPRHLVRRRGQEARLRCSPMKGHSHVYWYRQLPEEGLKFMVYLQKENIIDESGMPKERFSAEFPKEGPSILRIQQVVRGDSAAYFCASSPPSGTNSYNEQFFGPGTRLTVL.

CDR3 amino acids: CASSQLTDGTGVGNTIYF. The CDR3 coding sequence is TGCGCCAGCAGTCAACTTACCGATGGGACAGGGGTTGGAAACACCATATATTTT. The chain joins TRBV23-1 to TRBJ1-3; 10 nucleotides match TRBD1. TRBV23-1 is annotated as an ORF whose role is uncertain. V lost 2 bases, J lost 3 bases, and 10 bases stayed unmatched. This CDR3 comprises 18 residues.

In this sample, this clone turned up many times. The genes are TRBV2 and TRBJ1-1, with D maybe TRBD1 (6 bases). CDR1 SNHLY and CDR2 FYNNEI come from the germline V gene. The V end was cut by 5 bases, the J end by 5 bases, with 15 bases between. This CDR3 contains 14 residues. CDR3 DNA sequence: TGTGCCAGCAGTTTACAGGGTCGGGGAACTGAAGCTTTCTTT. Protein sequence: CASSLQGRGTEAFF. Filled out from reference TRBV2 and TRBJ1-1, the complete variable domain reads EPEVTQTPSHQVTQMGQEVILRCVPISNHLYFYWYRQILGQKVEFLVSFYNNEISEKSEIFDDQFSVERPDGSNFTLKIRSTKLEDSAMYFCASSLQGRGTEAFFGQGTRLTVV.

This chain uses TRBV2 with TRBJ2-1; the D gene is possibly TRBD1 (5 bases). V gave up 6 bases and J gave up 1 base, with 10 bases separating them. Germline V gene data show CDR1 as SNHLY and CDR2 as FYNNEI. This CDR3 has 14 residues. CDR3 sequence: CASRDTFSYNEQFF. For the CDR3, the DNA is TGTGCCAGCAGGGACACTTTTTCCTACAATGAGCAGTTCTTC.

The chain joins TRBV6-1 to TRBJ2-7, with D tentatively TRBD2 (7 bases). The CDR3 totals 15 residues. Per the germline V gene, CDR1 is MNHNS and CDR2 is SASEGT. The ends were cut back, 4 bases at V and 2 bases at J, with 15 bases in the middle. The CDR3 here is CASSGGGGGTYEQYF. The CDR3 DNA reads TGTGCCAGCAGTGGGGGAGGGGGAGGTACCTACGAGCAGTACTTC.

The chain recombines TRBV27 with TRBJ1-3; D is uncertain. The CDR3 totals 18 residues. CDR1 is MNHEY, CDR2 SMNVEV, per germline (reference sequence). V shed 3 bases and J shed 4 bases, with 22 bases lying between them. The CDR3 sequence is CASSFSLREALRGNTIYF. CDR3 DNA sequence: TGTGCCAGCAGTTTCTCCCTTAGGGAGGCCCTGAGAGGAAACACCATATATTTT.

This CDR3 is CASSKPSGGRDTQYF. The CDR3 nucleotides are TGTGCCAGCAGTAAGCCTAGCGGGGGTCGGGATACGCAGTATTTT. The V gene is TRBV28, the J gene TRBJ2-3, with 10 bases that match TRBD2. The V segment lost 5 bases and the J segment 6 bases; nucleotides outside the gene matches: 8. The CDR3 spans 15 residues. Looked up from germline, CDR1 is MDHEN and CDR2 is SYDVKM.

The chain couples TRBV9 to TRBJ2-1, with 8 bases fitting TRBD1. This CDR3 spans 13 amino acids. Trimming cost V 4 bases and J 8 bases; bases outside gene matches: 5. Germline V gene sequence: CDR1 SGDLS, CDR2 YYNGEE. CDR3 in DNA: TGTGCCAGCAGCACCCTACAGGGGGATGAGCAGTTCTTC. Its protein product is CASSTLQGDEQFF.

The J gene is TRBJ1-4, the V gene TRBV7-9; D is uncertain. The V and J ends lost 5 bases and 10 bases respectively, with 11 bases between them. This CDR3 region has 12 residues. Germline CDR1 and CDR2: SEHNR and FQNEAQ (reference sequence). In nucleotides, the CDR3 is TGTGCCAGCAGCGTAGAGTTGAGAAAACTGTTTTTT. This gives the protein CASSVELRKLFF. The full variable domain, with the rest looked up from reference TRBV7-9 and TRBJ1-4, is DTGVSQNPRHKITKRGQNVTFRCDPISEHNRLYWYRQTLGQGPEFLTYFQNEAQLEKSRLLSDRFSAERPKGSFSTLEIQRTEQGDSAMYLCASSVELRKLFFGSGTQLSVL.

The CDR3 DNA is TGTGCCAGCAGTGAACAGGCCGACCTCGGAAAACTGTTTTTT. Amino acid sequence: CASSEQADLGKLFF. The chain couples TRBV2 to TRBJ1-4; D is uncertain. The CDR3 consists of 14 residues. V lost 2 bases and J lost 10, with 14 bases in between. The germline V gene encodes CDR1 SNHLY and CDR2 FYNNEI.

This sequence joins TRBV11-1 and TRBJ1-1; possible D gene TRBD1, 6 bases. Trimming left V 5 bases short and J 11 bases short, with 15 bases between. In germline, CDR1 is SGHAT, CDR2 FQDESV (reference sequence). The CDR3 spans 12 residues. The CDR3 DNA follows: TGTGCCAGCAGCCCAAACAGGGCTGGCGCTTTCTTT. Translation gives CASSPNRAGAFF.

The V gene is TRBV28, the J gene TRBJ2-6, with D perhaps TRBD1 (6 bases). The CDR3 runs to 18 residues. Trimming left V 8 bases short and J 0 bases short, with 20 bases between. Germline V gene lookup returns CDR1 MDHEN and CDR2 SYDVKM. CDR3 sequence: CASRTRDTGFSGANVLTF. For the CDR3, the DNA is TGTGCCAGCCGAACCCGGGACACGGGATTCTCTGGGGCCAACGTCCTGACTTTC. Full variable domain (rest looked up from reference TRBV28 and TRBJ2-6): DVKVTQSSRYLVKRTGEKVFLECVQDMDHENMFWYRQDPGLGLRLIYFSYDVKMKEKGDIPEGYSVSREKKERFSLILESASTNQTSMYLCASRTRDTGFSGANVLTFGAGSRLTVL.